This TCR beta chain was documented in a study of CXCR3-negative and CXCR3-positive naive CD8 T cells. As regards this clonotype: Its antigen is undetermined.

The study made its TRB cDNA libraries by 5' RACE, adding UMI labels. TCRdb reprocessed the 5' RACE reads and stores each CDR3 protein as one record, lacking DNA. Here the sample table reports about 6,800 distinct CDR3 sequences. The study, taken as a whole, reports: TRB CDR3s of CXCR3-positive naive cells were more hydrophobic than those of CXCR3-negative naive cells. Memory, not naive, CXCR3-negative and CXCR3-positive cells differed in TRBV-TRBJ usage.

Sequencing input: naive CXCR3+ CD8+ T cells from blood. The sample's subset: CD45RO-CCR7+CD27+CD95- naive CD8+ T cells expressing CXCR3 (TNR3+). The sequence was obtained from a human donor in good health. Some clones in this sample may be carry-over from other donors' samples.

The CDR3 protein is CASSTARYRGPGEQYF. V usage is TRBV6-6 and J usage is TRBJ2-7; there is no DNA to check the TCRdb D call of TRBD1. Germline-derived CDR1 and CDR2 are MNHNY and SVGAGI (reference sequence). This CDR3 has 16 residues.